The 19 T cell receptor beta chains presented below share a single source sample, sequenced in a study of ipilimumab plus nivolumab after autologous stem cell transplantation. Libraries were prepared by immunoSEQ multiplex PCR; TCRdb keeps only in-frame clonotypes and omits some of them. The sample shows under 20,000 clones, roughly three quarters of them seen only once. The sequencing here drew on PBMCs, taken in a trial of ipilimumab plus nivolumab as post-transplant consolidation. The source of these receptors is a male donor with diffuse large B-cell lymphoma.

The V gene is TRBV13, the J gene TRBJ2-3; tentative D call: TRBD2 (6 bases). Germline V gene data show CDR1 as PRHDT and CDR2 as FYEKMQ (reference sequence). V lost 5 bases and J 7 bases, leaving 22 bases between the germline ends. CDR3 length: 16 residues. As DNA, the CDR3 is TGTGCCAGCAGCCTCCTACCCGGGACTGGGGGTTATACGCAGTATTTT. Amino acids: CASSLLPGTGGYTQYF. Full variable domain (rest looked up from reference TRBV13 and TRBJ2-3): AAGVIQSPRHLIKEKRETATLKCYPIPRHDTVYWYQQGPGQDPQFLISFYEKMQSDKGSIPDRFSAQQFSDYHSELNMSSLELGDSALYFCASSLLPGTGGYTQYFGPGTRLTVL.

This chain joins TRBV6-1 and TRBJ1-3; a weak D match, TRBD1 (5 bases). The CDR3 extends over 14 amino acids. Germline-derived CDR1 and CDR2 are MNHNS and SASEGT. V was shortened by 5 bases and J by 8 bases, with 16 bases between the two germline ends. CDR3 DNA: TGTGCCAGCAGTCCCCGGGGCCAAAAGGACACCATATATTTT. It is translated as CASSPRGQKDTIYF.

The chain carries TRBV5-5 and TRBJ1-4; tentatively, D is TRBD1 (5 bases). With 4 bases removed from V and 0 bases from J, the gap between germline ends came to 10 bases. This CDR3 contains 15 residues. Germline-derived CDR1 and CDR2 are SGHKS and YYEKEE (reference sequence). CDR3 coding DNA: TGTGCCAGCAGCCGGCCACAGGCAACTAATGAAAAACTGTTTTTT. Encoded protein: CASSRPQATNEKLFF.

The chain joins TRBV4-2 to TRBJ2-1; D is perhaps TRBD2 (6 bases). Germline-derived CDR1 and CDR2 are LGHNA and YNFKEQ. The CDR3 contains 17 residues. V lost 1 base and J lost 9, with 22 bases in between. CDR3 nucleotide sequence: TGTGCCAGCAGCCAAGTTGCGTCCTCGGGCCCAGCGGGTGAGCAGTTCTTC. Its protein product is CASSQVASSGPAGEQFF.

In DNA, the CDR3 is TGTGCCAGCAGGGCAAGGGGGGCCTACGAGCAGTACTTC. This sequence encodes CASRARGAYEQYF. This chain joins TRBV6-1 and TRBJ2-7; D is possibly TRBD1 or TRBD2 (6 bases each). CDR3 length: 13 residues. With 6 bases removed from V and 2 bases from J, the gap between germline ends came to 11 bases. From germline, CDR1 is MNHNS and CDR2 SASEGT.

The chain has TRBV11-3 and TRBJ2-7; no reliable D call. The V end lost 8 bases, the J end lost 1 base, and 15 bases lay between the germline ends. Germline V CDR1 and CDR2: SGHNT, YENEEA. The CDR3 totals 14 residues. The CDR3 loop is CASSSYEVSYEQYF. The CDR3 DNA sequence: TGTGCCAGCTCGAGCTACGAGGTTTCCTACGAGCAGTACTTC.

The CDR3 DNA is TGTGCCATCAGTGAGTCGGCGGGTAGAATCTCCTACGAGCAGTACTTC. Translation: CAISESAGRISYEQYF. The chain is built from TRBV10-3 and TRBJ2-7, with D perhaps matching TRBD2 (5 bases). Trimming took off 0 bases at V and 0 bases at J, with 12 bases between the two ends. Per germline, CDR1 ENHRY and CDR2 SYGVKD. The CDR3 has 16 amino acids.

The chain recombines TRBV5-1 with TRBJ1-4; D possibly corresponds to TRBD1 (5 bases). CDR1 is SGHRS and CDR2 is YFSETQ in the germline V gene. This CDR3 comprises 15 residues. Trimming shortened V by 0 bases and J by 7 bases, and 13 bases separated the two germline ends. For the CDR3, the DNA is TGCGCCAGCAGCTTGGAGGGCAGGGCGAGTGAAAAACTGTTTTTT. It codes for CASSLEGRASEKLFF.

The chain recombines TRBV7-3 with TRBJ2-3, with TRBD2 identical over 11 bases. Germline lookup yields CDR1 SGHTA and CDR2 FQGTGA. The CDR3 extends over 15 amino acids. With 4 bases clipped from V and 4 bases from J, the junction kept 4 bases outside the gene matches. This chain's CDR3 is CASSSTSGSADTQYF. The CDR3 DNA reads TGTGCCAGCAGCTCAACTAGCGGGAGCGCAGATACGCAGTATTTT.

This clone was picked up one time. Written as DNA, the CDR3 is TGTGCCAGCACCGGGGGGAACACAGATACGCAGTATTTT. Protein: CASTGGNTDTQYF. The rearrangement joins TRBV6-1 to TRBJ2-3; 7 nucleotides line up with TRBD2. The CDR3 is 13 amino acids. Per germline, CDR1 MNHNS and CDR2 SASEGT. With V trimmed by 7 bases and J by 2 bases, 3 bases remained unmatched.

The chain links TRBV6-7 to TRBJ1-5, with a possible D match to TRBD1 (5 bases). TRBV6-7 is labeled an ORF, and its function is uncertain. V was pared by 5 bases and J by 0 bases, with 11 bases between. The length of the CDR3 is 15 residues. The CDR3, as DNA: TGTGCCAGCAGTACGGGACGGAATAGCAATCAGCCCCAGCATTTT. Residues: CASSTGRNSNQPQHF.

This chain connects TRBV7-8 to TRBJ1-2, with TRBD1 matching over 7 bases. V gave up 5 bases and J gave up 8 bases; unmatched junction bases: 8. CDR1 SGHVS and CDR2 FQNEAQ come from the germline V gene. This CDR3 contains 13 residues. The CDR3 spells CASSADRSKGYTF. The CDR3, as DNA: TGTGCCAGCAGCGCGGACAGGTCGAAAGGCTACACCTTC.

In this sample, this clone turned up once. The J gene is TRBJ1-1, the V gene TRBV5-1, with D maybe TRBD1 (5 bases). The CDR3 runs 15 residues. V was cut by 3 bases and J by 0 bases, with 12 bases left in between. The germline V gene encodes CDR1 SGHRS and CDR2 YFSETQ. Written as DNA, the CDR3 is TGCGCCAGCAGCTCCAGAGGGACGTTGAACACTGAAGCTTTCTTT. Its translation is CASSSRGTLNTEAFF.

The CDR3 is CASSQLHSYEQYF. CDR3 nucleotides: TGCGCCAGCAGTCAATTACACTCCTACGAGCAGTACTTC. The chain employs TRBV23-1 and TRBJ2-7; D gene unclear. TRBV23-1 is identified as an open reading frame with a role that is uncertain. The CDR3 loop spans 13 amino acids. V lost 1 base and J 0 bases, leaving 4 bases between the germline ends.

This sequence joins TRBV2 and TRBJ1-1; 8 bases are shared with TRBD1. Unmatched junction bases numbered 14, after V lost 7 bases and J lost 1 base. Germline-derived CDR1 and CDR2 are SNHLY and FYNNEI. The CDR3 extends over 17 amino acids. This CDR3 is CASIKLSGGAGNTEAFF. CDR3 sequence (DNA): TGTGCCAGCATAAAACTCTCAGGGGGCGCCGGGAACACTGAAGCTTTCTTT. Drawing the rest from reference TRBV2 and TRBJ1-1, the complete variable domain is EPEVTQTPSHQVTQMGQEVILRCVPISNHLYFYWYRQILGQKVEFLVSFYNNEISEKSEIFDDQFSVERPDGSNFTLKIRSTKLEDSAMYFCASIKLSGGAGNTEAFFGQGTRLTVV.

The chain is built from TRBV18 and TRBJ1-1; 11 positions match TRBD1. V lost 3 bases and J lost 5; bases outside the gene matches: 5. From germline, CDR1 is KGHSH and CDR2 LQKENI. The CDR3 runs 15 residues. The CDR3 nucleotides read TGTGCCAGCTCACCCTCCGGGACAGGGGGTACTGAAGCTTTCTTT. It translates to CASSPSGTGGTEAFF.

The chain is built from TRBV7-9 and TRBJ1-4; 9 nucleotides match TRBD1. V shed 5 bases and J 7 bases; nucleotides not matched to a gene: 5. From germline, CDR1 is SEHNR and CDR2 FQNEAQ (reference sequence). The CDR3 is 14 residues long. Here the CDR3 DNA reads TGTGCCAGCAGCCGAACAGGGGGCTCTGAAAAACTGTTTTTT. It yields the protein CASSRTGGSEKLFF. Based on the CDR3 plus reference TRBV7-9 and TRBJ1-4, the full variable domain is DTGVSQNPRHKITKRGQNVTFRCDPISEHNRLYWYRQTLGQGPEFLTYFQNEAQLEKSRLLSDRFSAERPKGSFSTLEIQRTEQGDSAMYLCASSRTGGSEKLFFGSGTQLSVL.

The chain uses TRBV2 and TRBJ2-1, with D unresolved. The CDR3 is 13 residues long. V lost 6 bases and J 8 bases, leaving 14 bases between the germline ends. CDR1 is SNHLY and CDR2 is FYNNEI in the germline V gene. In nucleotides, the CDR3 is TGTGCCAGCAGGGCATCTAGTATCCATGAGCAGTTCTTC. It translates to CASRASSIHEQFF.

J is TRBJ1-4 and V is TRBV27, with a weak D call TRBD1 (6 bases). The CDR3 contains 15 residues. Germline loops: CDR1 MNHEY, CDR2 SMNVEV (reference sequence). V was pared by 5 bases and J by 0 bases, with 10 bases between. The CDR3 is CASSVDRATNEKLFF. CDR3 DNA: TGTGCCAGCAGTGTGGACAGAGCAACTAATGAAAAACTGTTTTTT. The full variable domain, rest sourced from reference TRBV27 and TRBJ1-4, is EAQVTQNPRYLITVTGKKLTVTCSQNMNHEYMSWYRQDPGLGLRQIYYSMNVEVTDKGDVPEGYKVSRKEKRNFPLILESPSPNQTSLYFCASSVDRATNEKLFFGSGTQLSVL.